The 17 T cell receptor beta chains below all came from one sample that was sequenced in a study of identical twins. MiXCR, run by TCRdb on the 5' RACE reads, gives a single entry per CDR3 protein. The sample lists hundreds of thousands of distinct CDR3 sequences; around 12% were seen once. This sample also appeared in a second study, on yellow fever vaccine responses in identical twins.

The sequenced sample was CD8+ T cells sorted from blood. These receptors were obtained from a woman younger than 30 in good health.

The table lists this clonotype with a few counts. The chain uses TRBV2 and TRBJ1-5; 11 bases match TRBD1. Germline V CDR1 and CDR2: SNHLY, FYNNEI. The CDR3 totals 15 residues. The V and J ends lost 7 bases and 1 base, in that order; junction bases with no gene match: 3. CDR3 amino acids: CASNRDRGSNQPQHF. CDR3 nucleotides: TGTGCCAGCAACCGGGACAGGGGGAGCAATCAGCCCCAGCATTTT.

This clonotype was found a few times. The chain uses TRBV6-5 and TRBJ2-1, with TRBD2 matching 11 bases. The CDR3 loop spans 17 amino acids. Unmatched junction bases numbered 12, after V lost 3 bases and J lost 8 bases. Germline V gives CDR1 MNHEY, CDR2 SVGAGI. The CDR3 DNA reads TGTGCCAGCAGTTATAGCGGGGGGGCTCTTACCGGCGATGAGCAGTTCTTC. Protein product: CASSYSGGALTGDEQFF.

The CDR3 DNA follows: TGCAGTGCTAGAGAGGGTCCCGGCAGCACTGAAGCTTTCTTT. It specifies CSAREGPGSTEAFF. This sequence joins TRBV20-1 and TRBJ1-1; no definite D call. In germline, CDR1 is DFQATT, CDR2 SNEGSKA (reference sequence). The V end was cut by 0 bases, the J end by 4 bases, with 12 bases between. The CDR3 is made up of 14 amino acids.

The chain is built from TRBV5-6 and TRBJ1-2; 8 bases line up with TRBD1. This CDR3 is 16 amino acids long. CDR1 SGHDT and CDR2 YYEEEE come from the germline V gene. V trimming: 0 bases; J trimming: 2 bases; junction bases outside the gene matches: 6. The CDR3: CASSLALDRANYGYTF. The CDR3 DNA sequence: TGTGCCAGCAGCTTGGCCCTGGACAGGGCAAACTATGGCTACACCTTC.

This chain connects TRBV4-1 to TRBJ2-3; TRBD2 matches 13 bases. Trimming at V came to 4 bases and at J to 2 bases, leaving 12 bases not matched to a gene. Germline CDR1 MGHRA, CDR2 YSYEKL. CDR3 length equals 19 residues. CDR3 loop: CASSLRGLAGESITDTQYF. The DNA for the CDR3 is TGCGCCAGCAGCCTCAGAGGACTAGCGGGAGAAAGTATCACAGATACGCAGTATTTT.

The V gene is TRBV7-9, the J gene TRBJ2-1, with a weak D call TRBD2 (5 bases). Germline lookup yields CDR1 SEHNR and CDR2 FQNEAQ (reference sequence). V was shortened by 11 bases and J by 16 bases, with 18 bases between the two germline ends. The CDR3 has 10 amino acids. This chain's CDR3 is CAVPAPSLFF. For the CDR3, the DNA is TGTGCCGTCCCCGCGCCTAGCCTCTTCTTC.

This clonotype was seen a single time. The chain recombines TRBV7-6 with TRBJ2-1; 9 bases line up with TRBD2. Per germline, CDR1 SGHVS and CDR2 FNYEAQ. The CDR3 is made up of 17 amino acids. Trimming removed 4 bases from V and 0 bases from J; junction bases left unmatched: 7. The CDR3 region is CASSSPGSGSSYNEQFF. As DNA, the CDR3 is TGTGCCAGCAGCTCTCCGGGTAGCGGGAGCTCCTACAATGAGCAGTTCTTC.

The sample holds many counts of this clonotype. The chain carries TRBV5-1 and TRBJ2-1, with 10 bases fitting TRBD1. Germline V gene data show CDR1 as SGHRS and CDR2 as YFSETQ. With 4 bases clipped from V and 10 bases from J, the junction kept 11 bases outside the gene matches. The CDR3 has 15 amino acids. The chain's CDR3 is CASSPLPGQGREQFF. The DNA for the CDR3 is TGCGCCAGCAGCCCGCTACCGGGACAGGGGAGGGAGCAGTTCTTC.

This clonotype was observed at least ten times. The V and J genes are TRBV6-5 and TRBJ1-1; possible D gene TRBD1, 5 bases. The CDR3 consists of 13 residues. Trimming stripped 3 bases from V and 1 base from J, with 6 bases between. Germline assignment: CDR1 MNHEY and CDR2 SVGAGI. This CDR3 reads CASSYGQNTEAFF. DNA of the CDR3: TGTGCCAGCAGTTATGGACAGAACACTGAAGCTTTCTTT.

The V and J genes are TRBV5-1 and TRBJ2-7; D is unclear. Germline assignment: CDR1 SGHRS and CDR2 YFSETQ. The V and J ends lost 2 bases and 0 bases respectively, with 12 bases between them. The CDR3 is 15 amino acids. CDR3 sequence: CASSLGDASSYEQYV. Here the CDR3 DNA reads TGCGCCAGCAGCTTAGGCGATGCGAGCTCCTACGAGCAGTACGTC.

The V call is TRBV12-3 or TRBV12-4, the J call TRBJ1-4; 9 nucleotides agree with TRBD1. Trimming removed 6 bases from V and 8 bases from J; junction bases left unmatched: 10. CDR3 length: 15 amino acids. CDR3 residues: CASRSNPGTGEKLFF. CDR3 nucleotide sequence: TGTGCCAGCAGATCAAACCCCGGGACAGGGGAAAAACTGTTTTTT.

This clonotype was seen a few times. V and J are TRBV20-1 and TRBJ1-1; no clear D gene. CDR1 and CDR2 (germline): DFQATT, SNEGSKA (reference sequence). V was shortened by 5 bases and J by 3 bases, with 16 bases between the two germline ends. The CDR3 has 14 amino acids. This chain's CDR3 is CSASWAGPDTEAFF. DNA for the CDR3: TGCAGTGCTTCCTGGGCTGGACCTGACACTGAAGCTTTCTTT.

Only a few counts were recorded for this clonotype. V usage is TRBV5-1 and J usage is TRBJ1-1; a weak D match, TRBD1 (6 bases). This CDR3 has 14 residues. Germline CDR1 reads SGHRS; CDR2 reads YFSETQ. V was pared by 4 bases and J by 3 bases, with 13 bases between. CDR3 coding DNA: TGCGCCAGCAGCCCCTGGGACACATACACTGAAGCTTTCTTT. Amino acids: CASSPWDTYTEAFF.

This clonotype was seen only a few times. CDR3 DNA sequence: TGTGCCAGCAGCTACGGCAGGGGGCAGGGCACCGGGGAGCTGTTTTTT. Translating gives CASSYGRGQGTGELFF. The rearrangement links TRBV11-2 to TRBJ2-2, with 8 nucleotides matching TRBD1. Germline V gene lookup returns CDR1 SGHAT and CDR2 FQNNGV. With V trimmed by 4 bases and J by 4 bases, 8 bases remained unmatched. The CDR3 is 16 amino acids. Complete variable domain (other parts from reference TRBV11-2 and TRBJ2-2): EAGVAQSPRYKIIEKRQSVAFWCNPISGHATLYWYQQILGQGPKLLIQFQNNGVVDDSQLPKDRFSAERLKGVDSTLKIQPAKLEDSAVYLCASSYGRGQGTGELFFGEGSRLTVL.

The rearrangement uses TRBV6-2 or TRBV6-3 and TRBJ2-7, with D perhaps assigned TRBD1 or TRBD2 (6 bases each). V gave up 10 bases and J gave up 2 bases, with 15 bases separating them. CDR3 size: 13 residues. The V gene's germline CDR1 is MNHEY and CDR2 SVGEGT. In DNA form, the CDR3 reads TGTGCCACACGGCCCGGGGGCGCCTACGAGCAGTACTTC. Its protein product is CATRPGGAYEQYF.

CDR3 residues: CASSQRADTQYF. The CDR3 bases are TGTGCCAGCAGCCAAAGGGCAGATACGCAGTATTTT. This sequence joins TRBV14 and TRBJ2-3; no clear D gene. Germline V lookup: CDR1 SGHDN, CDR2 FVKESK. This CDR3 contains 12 residues. V gave up 2 bases and J gave up 4 bases, with 4 bases separating them.

The V gene is TRBV29-1, the J gene TRBJ2-1, with 9 bases lining up with TRBD1. Germline trimming cut 5 bases from V and 4 bases from J; bases unmatched to any gene: 12. The CDR3 sequence is 16 residues long. Germline assignment: CDR1 SQVTM and CDR2 ANQGSEA. CDR3 sequence: CSVPPGDREGYNEQFF. The CDR3 DNA is TGCAGCGTTCCCCCGGGGGACAGGGAAGGTTACAATGAGCAGTTCTTC.